This T cell receptor (beta chain) appears in the sequencing data of a study of blood T cell repertoires in COVID-19. Overall study: Acute-phase and convalescent COVID-19 samples originated in the United States, Italy and Spain. T cells, B-cell-depleted T cells, or PBMCs supplied cDNA or gDNA.

Using immunoSEQ multiplex PCR, the repertoire was profiled, and TCRdb retains in-frame clones only, with some absent. The data contain under 300,000 clones, over 75% of them singletons. Trimming pared 3 bases from V and 0 bases from J, leaving 10 bases between. There are 15 residues in the CDR3. The germline gives CDR1 SEHNR, CDR2 FQNEAQ (reference sequence). This receptor was taken from a human donor in a cohort sampled during active COVID-19. Sequencing was performed on peripheral blood. The V call is TRBV7-9, the J call TRBJ2-3; TRBD2 is a possible D gene (5 bases). Written as DNA, the CDR3 is TGTGCCAGCAGCTTGGCGGGCCTTAGCACAGATACGCAGTATTTT. Translated, it gives CASSLAGLSTDTQYF.